Presented here are 16 T cell receptor beta chains from one specimen sequenced in a study of blood T cell repertoires in COVID-19. The assay was immunoSEQ multiplex PCR, and TCRdb's table has in-frame clones only and misses some. Among roughly 120,000 clones listed, approximately 86% were seen once. Sequenced input: peripheral blood. These receptors were taken from a middle-aged man with acute or convalescent COVID-19.

Only one count was recorded for this clone. This chain links TRBV30 with TRBJ2-5; 11 bases align to TRBD1. Germline V gene data show CDR1 as GTSNPN and CDR2 as SVGIG (reference sequence). This CDR3 spans 15 amino acids. After removal of 2 bases from V and 5 bases from J, the junction contained 7 bases not matched to a gene. The CDR3 region has the DNA TGTGCCTGGAGTCCCACCGGGACAGGGGGGGAGACCCAGTACTTC. Translation: CAWSPTGTGGETQYF.

The genes are TRBV5-1 and TRBJ2-2, with TRBD2 matching over 14 bases. Germline CDR1 SGHRS, CDR2 YFSETQ. V shed 4 bases, J shed 1 base, and the junction held 3 bases outside the gene matches. The CDR3 length is 17 residues. CDR3 in DNA: TGCGCCAGCAGCCCCGGACTAGCGGGAGGGAACACCGGGGAGCTGTTTTTT. Amino acids: CASSPGLAGGNTGELFF.

The rearrangement links TRBV3-1 (or the pseudogene TRBV3-2) to TRBJ1-2, with D perhaps TRBD1 (6 bases). Looked up from germline, CDR1 is LGHDT and CDR2 is YNNKEL (reference sequence). CDR3 length: 16 residues. Trimming removed 4 bases at V and 4 bases at J, with 19 bases between. This chain's CDR3 is CASSRASGQRPYGYTF. As DNA, the CDR3 is TGTGCCAGCAGCCGCGCCTCAGGACAGAGACCCTATGGCTACACCTTC.

This chain joins TRBV10-1 and TRBJ1-3, with 7 bases that match TRBD1. Germline V CDR1 and CDR2: WNHNN, SYGVQD (reference sequence). The CDR3 totals 16 residues. Trimming cost V 3 bases and J 2 bases; bases outside gene matches: 7. Here the CDR3 DNA reads TGCGCCAGCAGTGACCTGGGGCAGGGGGCTGGAAACACCATATATTTT. Amino acids: CASSDLGQGAGNTIYF.

The rearrangement links TRBV7-8 to TRBJ2-5; TRBD1 matches at 7 bases. Germline V gives CDR1 SGHVS, CDR2 FQNEAQ. Trimming took 5 bases from V and 1 from J; bases not matched to a gene: 7. The CDR3 extends over 15 amino acids. CDR3 in amino acids: CASSPPGQPQETQYF. In DNA form, the CDR3 reads TGTGCCAGCAGCCCGCCGGGACAGCCCCAAGAGACCCAGTACTTC.

V and J are TRBV10-2 and TRBJ1-1, with D maybe TRBD1 (6 bases). Germline CDR1 reads WSHSY; CDR2 reads SAAADI. CDR3 size: 15 residues. Trimming took off 2 bases at V and 1 base at J, with 11 bases between the two ends. CDR3 nucleotides: TGCGCCAGCAGTGAGAGGTTGGGACAGAACACTGAAGCTTTCTTT. Protein product: CASSERLGQNTEAFF.

This rearrangement joins TRBV7-8 to TRBJ2-7; the D gene is possibly TRBD1 (6 bases). The V end was cut by 4 bases, the J end by 0 bases, with 10 bases between. The CDR3 totals 14 residues. Germline V gene data show CDR1 as SGHVS and CDR2 as FQNEAQ. The CDR3 loop is CASSSGQYSYEQYF. The CDR3 nucleotides read TGTGCCAGCAGCTCCGGACAGTACTCCTACGAGCAGTACTTC.

The chain joins TRBV12-3 or TRBV12-4 to TRBJ1-1; D is unclear. Trimming stripped 5 bases from V and 10 bases from J, with 17 bases between. This CDR3 is built from 13 residues. CDR3 bases: TGTGCCAGCAGTCCCTCGGAGGGCAGAGTAGCTTTCTTT. It is translated as CASSPSEGRVAFF.

The chain joins TRBV4-1 to TRBJ1-4; 9 nucleotides match TRBD1. The CDR3 runs 15 residues. J gave up 7 bases and V 3 bases, and 6 bases lay outside the gene matches. The germline V gene has CDR1 MGHRA and CDR2 YSYEKL. DNA for the CDR3: TGCGCCAGCAGCCAGCCCATGGGACAGGGTGAAAAACTGTTTTTT. It codes for CASSQPMGQGEKLFF.

The chain links TRBV6-1 to TRBJ1-1, with no clear D. The CDR3 consists of 13 residues. Per the germline V gene, CDR1 is MNHNS and CDR2 is SASEGT. Between the trimmed V and J ends, which lost 1 base and 5 bases, there was a span of 8 bases. In DNA, the CDR3 is TGTGCCAGCAGTGAAGTAATAATAACTGAAGCTTTCTTT. As protein: CASSEVIITEAFF.

This chain's CDR3 is CASSLGVGGTDTQYF. CDR3 nucleotides: TGCGCCAGCAGCTTGGGGGTCGGGGGCACAGATACGCAGTATTTT. The chain combines TRBV5-1 with TRBJ2-3; tentative D call: TRBD2 (5 bases). Germline V gene sequence: CDR1 SGHRS, CDR2 YFSETQ. The V end lost 0 bases, the J end lost 1 base, and 9 bases lay between the germline ends. This CDR3 spans 15 amino acids. Looking up the rest from reference TRBV5-1 and TRBJ2-3 gives the full variable domain: KAGVTQTPRYLIKTRGQQVTLSCSPISGHRSVSWYQQTPGQGLQFLFEYFSETQRNKGNFPGRFSGRQFSNSRSEMNVSTLELGDSALYLCASSLGVGGTDTQYFGPGTRLTVL.

This chain joins TRBV5-4 and TRBJ2-1, with 14 bases identical to TRBD2. Germline V CDR1 and CDR2: SGHNT, YYREEE (reference sequence). V lost 5 bases and J lost 3; bases outside the gene matches: 4. CDR3 length: 16 amino acids. The CDR3 nucleotides are TGTGCCAGCAGTTCCGGGACTAGCGGGGGCTACAATGAGCAGTTCTTC. Its translation is CASSSGTSGGYNEQFF.

This sequence joins TRBV18 and TRBJ1-6, with 7 bases that match TRBD1. This CDR3 contains 15 residues. Trimming cost V 4 bases and J 5 bases; bases outside gene matches: 5. Germline CDR1 and CDR2: KGHSH and LQKENI. CDR3 amino acids: CASSLKGAHNSPLHF. The CDR3, as DNA: TGTGCCAGCTCACTCAAGGGGGCCCATAATTCACCCCTCCACTTT.

The chain has TRBV6-2 or TRBV6-3 and TRBJ1-1; possible D gene TRBD1, 6 bases. The CDR3 loop spans 15 amino acids. V lost 2 bases and J 8 bases, leaving 18 bases between the germline ends. CDR1 is MNHEY and CDR2 is SVGEGT in the germline V gene. The CDR3 coding sequence is TGTGCCAGCAGTTACAGTCGGGGGGGGCGCCCCGAAGCTTTCTTT. It codes for CASSYSRGGRPEAFF.

The chain uses TRBV7-2 and TRBJ2-7; 12 nucleotides agree with TRBD2. The V segment lost 4 bases and the J segment 0 bases; nucleotides outside the gene matches: 10. The CDR3 sequence is 18 residues long. Germline V gene data show CDR1 as SGHTA and CDR2 as FQGNSA. DNA of the CDR3: TGTGCCAGCAGCTCCAAAAGGACTAGCGGGGTCAGCTCCTACGAGCAGTACTTC. This translates into CASSSKRTSGVSSYEQYF. Full variable domain (outside the CDR3, taken from reference TRBV7-2 and TRBJ2-7): GAGVSQSPSNKVTEKGKDVELRCDPISGHTALYWYRQSLGQGLEFLIYFQGNSAPDKSGLPSDRFSAERTGGSVSTLTIQRTQQEDSAVYLCASSSKRTSGVSSYEQYFGPGTRLTVT.

The gene calls are TRBV6-5 and TRBJ2-7; 9 positions agree with TRBD2. Unmatched junction bases numbered 3, after V lost 5 bases and J lost 4 bases. Germline assignment: CDR1 MNHEY and CDR2 SVGAGI. The CDR3 has 13 residues. CDR3 sequence (DNA): TGTGCCAGCAGTACGGGACTAGCTTACGAGCAGTACTTC. This translates into CASSTGLAYEQYF.